The 32 T cell receptor beta chains listed next were all sequenced from one sample in a study of vaccination and CD4 T cells after COVID-19. This sample's treatment: approximately 10-day PBMC culture with coronavirus spike peptide pools or control peptides (ViraFEST assay). Which antigens these TCRs recognize remains unknown. Sequenced with the Oncomine TCR Beta short-read assay was DNA taken from cultured CD4+ T cells. A single record per CDR3 protein comes from TCRdb applying MiXCR to the PCR reads. This table has around 18,000 distinct CDR3 sequences, approximately 53% appearing once. The sequenced sample was CD4+ T cells from blood, cultured in vitro, obtained before SARS-CoV-2 vaccination. The source is a human donor who had recovered from COVID-19.

This chain connects TRBV30 to TRBJ1-5, with a weak D call TRBD1 (5 bases). Germline V gene data show CDR1 as GTSNPN and CDR2 as SVGIG (reference sequence). Trimming shortened V by 0 bases and J by 4 bases, and 13 bases separated the two germline ends. The CDR3 is made up of 15 amino acids. This CDR3 is CAWSVIQGANQPQHF. CDR3 coding DNA: TGTGCCTGGAGTGTAATTCAGGGTGCAAATCAGCCCCAGCATTTT.

This clonotype was found once. This sequence joins TRBV19 and TRBJ1-5, with a weak D call TRBD1 (5 bases). The CDR3 length is 18 residues. V was clipped by 4 bases and J by 0 bases, with 19 bases between them. Germline V gives CDR1 LNHDA, CDR2 SQIVND (reference sequence). The DNA of the CDR3 is TGTGCCAGTAGTACCCAGAATCCGAGACAGTATAGCAATCAGCCCCAGCATTTT. It translates to CASSTQNPRQYSNQPQHF.

This chain joins TRBV2 and TRBJ1-1; D is unclear. The germline gives CDR1 SNHLY, CDR2 FYNNEI. The CDR3 has 17 residues. V lost 2 bases and J lost 4, with 20 bases in between. The CDR3 loop is CASSERRPWDIRTEAFF. The CDR3 DNA sequence: TGTGCCAGCAGTGAACGCAGGCCCTGGGATATCCGCACTGAAGCTTTCTTT.

J is TRBJ2-7 and V is TRBV2; maybe TRBD1 (7 bases). Looked up from germline, CDR1 is SNHLY and CDR2 is FYNNEI. Trimming pared 10 bases from V and 6 bases from J, leaving 19 bases between. The CDR3 has 13 amino acids. As DNA, the CDR3 is TGTGCCACCGGAGGGGGCCGTTTCACCGAGCAGTACTTC. It specifies CATGGGRFTEQYF.

The chain employs TRBV5-5 and TRBJ1-5; weak D call: TRBD1 (5 bases). The CDR3 is 13 amino acids. Germline CDR1 is SGHKS and CDR2 is YYEKEE (reference sequence). V lost 4 bases and J 3 bases, leaving 8 bases between the germline ends. For the CDR3, the DNA is TGTGCCAGCAGCCTGACAGTCAATCAGCCCCAGCATTTT. Amino acid sequence: CASSLTVNQPQHF.

This clonotype appeared a few times. The V and J genes are TRBV7-8 and TRBJ2-1, with 7 nucleotides matching TRBD2. J was trimmed by 4 bases and V by 1 base; bases with no gene match: 7. This CDR3 contains 16 residues. The germline V gene has CDR1 SGHVS and CDR2 FQNEAQ. In nucleotides, the CDR3 is TGTGCCAGCAGCTTAGTTGGGCTAGCGGAGTACAATGAGCAGTTCTTC. It is translated as CASSLVGLAEYNEQFF.

A few counts support this clonotype. This sequence joins TRBV6-5 and TRBJ1-5; no clear D gene. Trimming shortened V by 2 bases and J by 2 bases, and 16 bases separated the two germline ends. The germline V gene has CDR1 MNHEY and CDR2 SVGAGI. CDR3 length equals 17 residues. CDR3 coding DNA: TGTGCCAGCAGTTACGAAGGGCGGGGTGGGGGCAATCAGCCCCAGCATTTT. This encodes CASSYEGRGGGNQPQHF.

CDR3 sequence: CASRGLAGETQYF. In nucleotides, the CDR3 is TGTGCCAGCAGGGGACTAGCGGGAGAGACCCAGTACTTC. This sequence joins TRBV2 and TRBJ2-5; 12 nucleotides align to TRBD2. After removal of 6 bases from V and 4 bases from J, the junction contained 0 bases not matched to a gene. CDR1 is SNHLY and CDR2 is FYNNEI in the germline V gene. The length of the CDR3 is 13 residues.

The gene calls are TRBV7-2 and TRBJ2-7; tentatively, D is TRBD1 (6 bases). Trimming took off 3 bases at V and 3 bases at J, with 12 bases between the two ends. Germline V gene lookup returns CDR1 SGHTA and CDR2 FQGNSA. The CDR3 extends over 14 amino acids. CDR3 region: CASSLKGVHYEQYF. The CDR3 DNA reads as TGTGCCAGCAGCTTGAAGGGGGTTCACTACGAGCAGTACTTC.

This clonotype occurred a few times. This chain uses TRBV2 with TRBJ1-2; a weak D match, TRBD1 (5 bases). The germline V gene encodes CDR1 SNHLY and CDR2 FYNNEI. The CDR3 is 14 residues long. Trimming cost V 7 bases and J 1 base, with 13 bases left between them. This CDR3 reads CASKGPGLNYGYTF. The CDR3 nucleotides are TGTGCCAGCAAGGGGCCAGGGCTTAACTATGGCTACACCTTC.

This chain joins TRBV27 and TRBJ1-1; no clear D gene. The ends were cut back, 6 bases at V and 1 base at J, with 6 bases in the middle. CDR3 length: 12 amino acids. The germline gives CDR1 MNHEY, CDR2 SMNVEV (reference sequence). CDR3 region: CASRSGNTEAFF. CDR3 sequence (DNA): TGTGCCAGCAGGTCCGGGAACACTGAAGCTTTCTTT.

CDR3 nucleotide sequence: TGCAGTGCTAGAGATCGTCTAGCGGGAGGAGCGTACTTC. It codes for CSARDRLAGGAYF. J is TRBJ2-7 and V is TRBV20-1; 11 bases are shared with TRBD2. The CDR3 consists of 13 residues. V shed 0 bases, J shed 12 bases, and the junction held 7 bases outside the gene matches. Germline V CDR1 and CDR2: DFQATT, SNEGSKA (reference sequence).

This clonotype came up a few times. This CDR3 reads CATSAGQGRVQPQHF. The CDR3 nucleotides are TGTGCCACCAGTGCAGGGCAGGGTCGCGTACAACCCCAGCATTTT. The chain uses TRBV24-1 and TRBJ1-5; a weak D match, TRBD1 (5 bases). V was clipped by 5 bases and J by 10 bases, with 20 bases between them. CDR1 and CDR2 (germline): KGHDR, SFDVKD. The CDR3 sequence is 15 residues long.

CDR3 sequence: CATSRAGSGSYEQYF. In DNA, the CDR3 is TGTGCCACCAGCAGAGCGGGCTCCGGCTCCTACGAGCAGTACTTC. The chain uses TRBV15 and TRBJ2-7; D gene unclear. Germline lookup yields CDR1 LNHNV and CDR2 YYDKDF (reference sequence). The germline V and J ends were trimmed by 1 base and 0 bases, with 10 bases remaining between them. The CDR3 consists of 15 residues.

This clonotype has a handful of counts. The rearrangement joins TRBV21-1 to TRBJ1-5; the table gives TRBD1 as D, unverified against the DNA. TRBV21-1 corresponds to a pseudogene. The CDR3 sequence is 19 residues long. CDR3 nucleotides: TGTGCCAGCAGCAGACGTCGGTGGGAAATGGGACGGACAAATCAGCCCCAGCATTTT. It encodes CASSRRRWEMGRTNQPQHF.

This clonotype was counted a few times. The rearrangement links TRBV2 to TRBJ2-7, with D perhaps matching TRBD1 (6 bases). Per the germline V gene, CDR1 is SNHLY and CDR2 is FYNNEI. The CDR3 extends over 12 amino acids. The CDR3 DNA reads TGTGCAACTCAGGGGACCTCCTACGAGCAGTACTTC. Translating gives CATQGTSYEQYF.

This chain joins TRBV20-1 and TRBJ2-1, with D unclear. V gave up 3 bases and J gave up 0 bases, with 6 bases separating them. CDR1 DFQATT and CDR2 SNEGSKA come from the germline V gene (reference sequence). The CDR3 sequence is 13 residues long. As DNA, the CDR3 is TGCAGTGCTAGTCAGGACTCCTACAATGAGCAGTTCTTC. Its translation: CSASQDSYNEQFF.

Points on this clonotype: One junction end disagrees with the germline gene, perhaps due to a read error. V is TRBV24-1 and J is TRBJ2-1; D not certain. Germline loops: CDR1 KGHDR, CDR2 SFDVKD. CDR3 length: 13 residues. The CDR3 nucleotides read TGTGCCACGAGTGGGATTTCCTACAATGAGCAGTTCTTC. Protein: CATSGISYNEQFF.

The chain is built from TRBV6-5 and TRBJ2-7; 9 bases line up with TRBD2. The J segment lost 4 bases and the V segment lost 2 bases, leaving 3 bases of the junction unmatched. The CDR3 runs 14 residues. Germline V gene data show CDR1 as MNHEY and CDR2 as SVGAGI. The CDR3: CASSYGGRAYEQYF. CDR3 sequence (DNA): TGTGCCAGCAGTTACGGCGGGAGGGCTTACGAGCAGTACTTC.

The chain uses TRBV6-1 and TRBJ2-1; perhaps D is TRBD1 or TRBD2 (5 bases each). The V and J ends lost 6 bases and 5 bases respectively, with 17 bases between them. The CDR3 loop spans 15 amino acids. Germline V gene lookup returns CDR1 MNHNS and CDR2 SASEGT. The CDR3 DNA sequence: TGTGCCAGCAGCCGACCAACCAGAGGGGACAATGAGCAGTTCTTC. Translated: CASSRPTRGDNEQFF.

This clonotype has a handful of counts. This sequence joins TRBV20-1 and TRBJ2-5; 7 bases line up with TRBD2. Trimming at V came to 6 bases and at J to 5 bases, leaving 21 bases not matched to a gene. The CDR3 has 17 residues. The germline V gene has CDR1 DFQATT and CDR2 SNEGSKA (reference sequence). CDR3 DNA sequence: TGCAGTGCCGCCGAGCCTGGCGGGAGATTAACGGGGGAGACCCAGTACTTC. This gives the protein CSAAEPGGRLTGETQYF.

V and J are TRBV10-3 and TRBJ2-3; TRBD2 matches 8 bases. With V trimmed by 3 bases and J by 2 bases, 7 bases remained unmatched. The CDR3 length is 16 residues. Germline values: CDR1 ENHRY, CDR2 SYGVKD. CDR3 in amino acids: CAISEGSAGDTDTQYF. The CDR3 DNA is TGTGCCATCAGTGAAGGTTCAGCGGGAGACACAGATACGCAGTATTTT.

This clonotype was detected a few times. This chain joins TRBV30 and TRBJ2-5; D is perhaps TRBD2 (5 bases). V was pared by 3 bases and J by 5 bases, with 16 bases between. The CDR3 length is 14 residues. Germline V gives CDR1 GTSNPN, CDR2 SVGIG (reference sequence). CDR3 in DNA: TGTGCCTGGAGCCCAACATCCGGCGGGGAGACCCAGTACTTC. Residues: CAWSPTSGGETQYF.

The chain has TRBV24-1 and TRBJ1-2; D not certain. Looked up from germline, CDR1 is KGHDR and CDR2 is SFDVKD. The CDR3 runs to 13 residues. V was pared by 0 bases and J by 6 bases, with 7 bases between. CDR3 amino acids: CATSDLKGNGYTF. The CDR3 coding sequence is TGTGCCACCAGTGATTTGAAGGGAAATGGCTACACCTTC.

V usage is TRBV7-9 and J usage is TRBJ2-3; 11 positions match TRBD2. Germline loops: CDR1 SEHNR, CDR2 FQNEAQ (reference sequence). The CDR3 has 16 amino acids. The V segment lost 2 bases and the J segment 3 bases; nucleotides outside the gene matches: 4. CDR3 amino acids: CASSLQRLAGTDTQYF. The CDR3 DNA reads TGTGCCAGCAGCTTACAGAGACTAGCGGGGACAGATACGCAGTATTTT.

Here the CDR3 reads CASSPGVGKNNSPLHF. In nucleotides, the CDR3 is TGCGCCAGCAGCCCCGGGGTAGGGAAGAATAATTCACCCCTCCACTTT. The rearrangement links TRBV4-1 to TRBJ1-6, with D hard to call. The CDR3 has 16 residues. Germline CDR1 reads MGHRA; CDR2 reads YSYEKL. V was trimmed by 4 bases and J by 5 bases, leaving 15 bases between them.

The chain uses TRBV21-1 and TRBJ2-7; the table's D call, TRBD2, has no DNA check behind it. TRBV21-1 constitutes a pseudogene. The CDR3 length is 16 residues. This chain's CDR3 is CASSSRTGTRTYEQYF. The CDR3 DNA follows: TGTGCCAGCAGCTCCCGAACCGGGACTAGAACCTACGAGCAGTACTTC.

V and J are TRBV27 and TRBJ2-3; 7 nucleotides agree with TRBD1. Germline CDR1 is MNHEY and CDR2 is SMNVEV (reference sequence). The CDR3 is 17 residues long. The V and J ends lost 3 bases and 2 bases, in that order; junction bases with no gene match: 11. The CDR3, as DNA: TGTGCCAGCAGTTTTGCATCCGGGACAGCTATCACAGATACGCAGTATTTT. Its protein is CASSFASGTAITDTQYF.

The chain links TRBV5-6 to TRBJ2-3; 7 bases align to TRBD2. V lost 3 bases to trimming and J lost 0 bases; unmatched junction nucleotides: 1. Germline CDR1 is SGHDT and CDR2 is YYEEEE. This CDR3 spans 14 amino acids. In nucleotides, the CDR3 is TGTGCCAGCAGCTCGGGGGGAAGCACAGATACGCAGTATTTT. Translated: CASSSGGSTDTQYF.

The rearrangement joins TRBV7-9 to TRBJ2-5, with TRBD2 identical over 13 bases. The V segment lost 5 bases and the J segment 5 bases; nucleotides outside the gene matches: 5. The germline CDR1 and CDR2 sequences are SEHNR and FQNEAQ (reference sequence). This CDR3 region has 15 residues. The CDR3 loop is CASSELLAGGETQYF. The CDR3 bases are TGTGCCAGCAGCGAATTACTAGCGGGAGGGGAGACCCAGTACTTC.

The V and J genes are TRBV10-3 and TRBJ2-7, with 8 nucleotides matching TRBD2. This CDR3 region has 14 residues. Germline V gene data show CDR1 as ENHRY and CDR2 as SYGVKD. V shed 5 bases and J 5 bases; nucleotides not matched to a gene: 8. The CDR3 region is CAISTTSGEDEQYF. The CDR3 bases are TGTGCCATCAGTACAACTAGCGGAGAGGACGAGCAGTACTTC.

This chain connects TRBV7-3 to TRBJ2-3; TRBD1 matches 8 bases. Germline CDR1 reads SGHTA; CDR2 reads FQGTGA. Unmatched junction bases numbered 4, after V lost 5 bases and J lost 3 bases. The CDR3 consists of 14 residues. CDR3: CASSRQGTTDTQYF. The CDR3 bases are TGTGCCAGCAGCCGACAGGGGACAACAGATACGCAGTATTTT.